This TCR beta chain was sequenced for a study of shared clonotypes between healthy human individuals. Broader study findings: Non-shared clonotypes were found to have lower generation probabilities than the clonotypes that were shared by all four of the sorted-subset donors.

Trimming took 6 bases from V and 5 from J; bases not matched to a gene: 13. The length of the CDR3 is 16 residues. In germline, CDR1 is SGHTA, CDR2 FQGTGA. Turning to this clone: Its antigen is undetermined.

Sequenced by immunoSEQ multiplex PCR; TCRdb stores in-frame clones only, minus some. Seen here are over a million clones, roughly 96% observed once, and the top ten hold roughly 1.2%. V is TRBV7-3 and J is TRBJ2-1; 7 nucleotides line up with TRBD1. The TCR was taken from a man under 40 in good health. The sequenced material came from naive CD4+ T cells sorted from blood. The subset here: CD45RA+ positively selected. In nucleotides, the CDR3 is TGTGCCAGCAGGACTCCTCCGGGACAGTCCAACAATGAGCAGTTCTTC. This encodes CASRTPPGQSNNEQFF.